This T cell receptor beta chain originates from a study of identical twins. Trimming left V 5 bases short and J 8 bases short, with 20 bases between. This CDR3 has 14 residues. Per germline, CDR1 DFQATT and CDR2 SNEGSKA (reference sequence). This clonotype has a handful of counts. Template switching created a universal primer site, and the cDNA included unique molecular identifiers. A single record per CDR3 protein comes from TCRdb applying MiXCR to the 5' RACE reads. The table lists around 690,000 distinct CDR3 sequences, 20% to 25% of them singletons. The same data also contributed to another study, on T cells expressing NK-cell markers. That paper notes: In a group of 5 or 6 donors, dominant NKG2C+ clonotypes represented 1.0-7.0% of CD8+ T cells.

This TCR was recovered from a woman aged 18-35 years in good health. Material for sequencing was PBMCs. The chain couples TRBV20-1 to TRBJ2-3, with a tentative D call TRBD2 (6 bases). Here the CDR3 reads CSAFPSGPPSTQYF. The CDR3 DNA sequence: TGCAGTGCTTTCCCCAGCGGGCCTCCTTCTACGCAGTATTTT.